The clone carrying this T cell receptor beta chain was detected a few times. Antigen: not known. Sample-barcoded 5' priming and a J-beta primer mix drove a second PCR of roughly 7 to 11 cycles. No fewer than 2.5 million CDR3-containing paired-end reads came from each sample. TCRdb reanalysed the 5' RACE reads using MiXCR and keeps one entry per CDR3 protein. The table includes roughly 1,700,000 distinct CDR3 sequences, 28% detected once. The data stem from a study of blood T cells in healthy people across ages. On the study more broadly: Per every two T cells, about one barcoded beta molecule was captured by template switching.

Whole-study findings and limits: Diversity estimates drawn from one million T cells were deemed underestimates.

Germline loops: CDR1 SGDLS, CDR2 YYNGEE. The junction had 8 bases not matched to a gene; V was cut back by 3 bases and J by 5 bases. The CDR3 sequence is 15 residues long. This receptor was taken from a woman in her 30s in good health. The J gene is TRBJ1-2, the V gene TRBV9, with TRBD1 matching 9 bases. The sample comprised blood. The CDR3 DNA is TGTGCCAGCAGCGCGATGGTGGGGACAGGGTATGGCTACACCTTC. It is translated as CASSAMVGTGYGYTF.